Shown below are 14 T cell receptor beta chains from a single sample sequenced in a study of beta chain features in type 1 diabetes. The sequenced template was cDNA made from the entire isolated RNA. Repertoires were generated with immunoSEQ multiplex PCR, while TCRdb's copy carries only in-frame clones and drops some. This sample has around 340,000 clones, with about 18% found just once. Sequencing used naive CD4+ T cells from blood. These receptors all come from a woman aged 18-29 years in good health.

V and J are TRBV5-6 and TRBJ2-7, with 12 bases aligning to TRBD2. Germline lookup yields CDR1 SGHDT and CDR2 YYEEEE. The CDR3 extends over 18 amino acids. V lost 0 bases, J lost 5 bases, and 12 bases stayed unmatched. In nucleotides, the CDR3 is TGTGCCAGCAGCTTGGTGCTAGCGGGAGGGCGGATGATGAACGAGCAGTACTTC. Protein: CASSLVLAGGRMMNEQYF. Drawing the rest from reference TRBV5-6 and TRBJ2-7, the complete variable domain is DAGVTQSPTHLIKTRGQQVTLRCSPKSGHDTVSWYQQALGQGPQFIFQYYEEEERQRGNFPDRFSGHQFPNYSSELNVNALLLGDSALYLCASSLVLAGGRMMNEQYFGPGTRLTVT.

The chain joins TRBV2 to TRBJ1-1; 7 bases match TRBD1. The CDR3 covers 14 residues. After removal of 11 bases from V and 1 base from J, the junction contained 10 bases not matched to a gene. Germline V gene data show CDR1 as SNHLY and CDR2 as FYNNEI. CDR3 sequence: CACSDRTGNTEAFF. Here the CDR3 DNA reads TGTGCCTGCTCTGATAGGACAGGGAACACTGAAGCTTTCTTT. Supplemented by reference TRBV2 and TRBJ1-1, the full variable domain reads EPEVTQTPSHQVTQMGQEVILRCVPISNHLYFYWYRQILGQKVEFLVSFYNNEISEKSEIFDDQFSVERPDGSNFTLKIRSTKLEDSAMYFCACSDRTGNTEAFFGQGTRLTVV.

J is TRBJ2-1 and V is TRBV12-5; D unclear. The CDR3 extends over 11 amino acids. V dropped 10 bases and J dropped 8 bases, with 12 bases sitting between them. In germline, CDR1 is LGHNT, CDR2 FRNRAP. The CDR3 reads CATSFLDEQFF. DNA for the CDR3: TGTGCTACCTCTTTCCTCGATGAGCAGTTCTTC.

This clone was observed a few times. This chain connects TRBV5-4 to TRBJ1-6; TRBD1 aligns across 8 bases. Looked up from germline, CDR1 is SGHNT and CDR2 is YYREEE (reference sequence). With V trimmed by 4 bases and J by 6 bases, 3 bases remained unmatched. The CDR3 covers 14 residues. This chain's CDR3 is CASSADRGNSPLHF. The CDR3, as DNA: TGTGCCAGCAGCGCTGACAGGGGTAATTCACCCCTCCACTTT.

Only a few counts were recorded for this clone. The rearrangement uses TRBV7-9 and TRBJ2-7, with 11 bases matching TRBD1. With 5 bases clipped from V and 5 bases from J, the junction kept 5 bases outside the gene matches. CDR1 is SEHNR and CDR2 is FQNEAQ in the germline V gene (reference sequence). The CDR3 has 14 residues. The CDR3 DNA reads TGTGCCAGCAGCCCGGGACAGGGGGGCAACGAGCAGTACTTC. This gives the protein CASSPGQGGNEQYF.

This clone was counted once. This sample includes further DNA sequences coding for the same CDR3. The chain links TRBV6-5 to TRBJ2-7, with 10 nucleotides matching TRBD1. The CDR3 consists of 15 residues. CDR1 and CDR2 from the germline V gene are MNHEY and SVGAGI. J gave up 2 bases and V 0 bases, and 1 base lay outside the gene matches. The CDR3 DNA reads as TGTGCCAGCAGTTACTCCGGACAGGGGGCCTACGAGCAGTACTTC. Amino acid sequence: CASSYSGQGAYEQYF.

This clone was seen a handful of times. The identical CDR3 is also encoded by other nucleotide sequences in the sample. The CDR3 DNA reads TGTGCCAGCAGCTCGGACAGGGCTGGAGAGACCCAGTACTTC. It specifies CASSSDRAGETQYF. V gene TRBV7-9 combines with J gene TRBJ2-5; 8 bases fit TRBD1. Germline lookup yields CDR1 SEHNR and CDR2 FQNEAQ (reference sequence). V shed 4 bases, J shed 4 bases, and the junction held 5 bases outside the gene matches. The CDR3 is made up of 14 amino acids.

This clone was detected a few times. J is TRBJ2-5 and V is TRBV7-2, with D uncertain. The V end was cut by 4 bases, the J end by 2 bases, with 5 bases between. This CDR3 contains 12 residues. CDR1 is SGHTA, CDR2 FQGNSA, per germline. The CDR3 protein is CASSYSQETQYF. The DNA for the CDR3 is TGTGCCAGCAGCTACTCTCAAGAGACCCAGTACTTC.

The rearrangement uses TRBV5-4 and TRBJ1-3; 8 nucleotides line up with TRBD1. The CDR3 consists of 14 residues. Germline assignment: CDR1 SGHNT and CDR2 YYREEE (reference sequence). Losses at the gene ends were 4 bases for V and 7 bases for J; bases not matched to a gene: 7. The CDR3 DNA sequence: TGTGCCAGCAGCCAGGACAGGGTGGGGAACACCATATATTTT. Translated: CASSQDRVGNTIYF.

The chain recombines TRBV15 with TRBJ1-2; 7 positions agree with TRBD1. The J segment lost 5 bases and the V segment lost 3 bases, leaving 12 bases of the junction unmatched. Germline V lookup: CDR1 LNHNV, CDR2 YYDKDF (reference sequence). This CDR3 has 16 residues. The CDR3 nucleotides are TGTGCCACCAGCAGGGGTACAGGGGTTGCTAGATATGGCTACACCTTC. Translated, it gives CATSRGTGVARYGYTF.

This chain's CDR3 is CASSPGQTTDTQYF. CDR3 nucleotides: TGCGCCAGCAGCCCCGGACAAACCACAGATACGCAGTATTTT. The V and J genes are TRBV5-1 and TRBJ2-3; the D gene is possibly TRBD1 (5 bases). This CDR3 has 14 amino acids. V lost 4 bases, J lost 2 bases, and 11 bases lay in between. Germline V lookup: CDR1 SGHRS, CDR2 YFSETQ.

This clone has only a few counts. V is TRBV4-1 and J is TRBJ1-3; TRBD1 is a possible D gene (6 bases). Trimming removed 2 bases at V and 3 bases at J, with 23 bases between. The CDR3 contains 19 residues. Germline-derived CDR1 and CDR2 are MGHRA and YSYEKL. Here the CDR3 DNA reads TGCGCCAGCAGCCAATTTGCCCCCGTCCGGGGGGCAGGTGGAAACACCATATATTTT. Translating gives CASSQFAPVRGAGGNTIYF.

This clone showed up just a few times. This chain joins TRBV10-2 and TRBJ1-1; D is uncertain. The V gene lost 5 bases and the J gene lost 5 bases, with 18 bases spanning the gap. Germline V CDR1 and CDR2: WSHSY, SAAADI. CDR3 length: 15 residues. The CDR3: CASSPLIGQRTEAFF. DNA of the CDR3: TGCGCCAGCAGTCCTCTGATTGGCCAGAGGACTGAAGCTTTCTTT.

This clone was observed a handful of times. The chain uses TRBV25-1 and TRBJ1-5; 9 nucleotides line up with TRBD1. Trimming cost V 4 bases and J 8 bases; bases outside gene matches: 0. Germline V gene lookup returns CDR1 MGHDK and CDR2 SYGVNS. This CDR3 comprises 12 residues. As DNA, the CDR3 is TGTGCCAGCAGTGGGACAGGGGAGCCCCAGCATTTT. It yields the protein CASSGTGEPQHF.